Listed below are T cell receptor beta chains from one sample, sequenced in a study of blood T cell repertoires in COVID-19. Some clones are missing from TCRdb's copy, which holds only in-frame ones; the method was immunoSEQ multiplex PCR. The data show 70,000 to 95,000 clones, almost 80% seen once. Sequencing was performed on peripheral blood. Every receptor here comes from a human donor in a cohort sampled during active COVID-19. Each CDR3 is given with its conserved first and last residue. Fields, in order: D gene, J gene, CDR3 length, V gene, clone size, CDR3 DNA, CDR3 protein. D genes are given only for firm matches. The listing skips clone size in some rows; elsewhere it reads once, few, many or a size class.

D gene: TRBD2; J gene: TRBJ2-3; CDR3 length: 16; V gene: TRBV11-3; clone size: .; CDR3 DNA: TGTGCCAAAGAAAACCGGGGGGAGGAGGATACAGATACGCAGTATTTT; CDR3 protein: CAKENRGEEDTDTQYF
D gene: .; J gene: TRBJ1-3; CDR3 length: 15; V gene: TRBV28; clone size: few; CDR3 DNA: TGTGCCAGCAGTTTAATTGGAGGCTCTGGAAACACCATATATTTT; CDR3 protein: CASSLIGGSGNTIYF
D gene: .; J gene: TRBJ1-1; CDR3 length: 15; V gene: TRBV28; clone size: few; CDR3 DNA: TGTGCCAGCAGCTTCAGTAGGCGCGGCGGTCCTGAAGCTTTCTTT; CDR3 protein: CASSFSRRGGPEAFF
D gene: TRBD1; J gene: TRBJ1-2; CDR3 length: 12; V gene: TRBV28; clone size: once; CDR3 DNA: TGTGCCAGCGTACAGGGGGCGGATGGCTACACCTTC; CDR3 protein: CASVQGADGYTF
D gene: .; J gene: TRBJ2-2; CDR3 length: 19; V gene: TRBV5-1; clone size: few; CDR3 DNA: TGCGCCAGCAGCCCCCTCGACCGGAGGGGGCATACGAACACCGGGGAGCTGTTTTTT; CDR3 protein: CASSPLDRRGHTNTGELFF
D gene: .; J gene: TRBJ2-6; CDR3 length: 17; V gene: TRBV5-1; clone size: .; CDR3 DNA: TGCGCCAGCAGCTTGGAACAGATTATCTCTGGGGCCAACGTCCTGACTTTC; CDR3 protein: CASSLEQIISGANVLTF
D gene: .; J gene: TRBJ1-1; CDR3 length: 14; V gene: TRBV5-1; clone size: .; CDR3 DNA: TGCGCCAGCAGCTTGTCCGGGATGAACACTGAAGCTTTCTTT; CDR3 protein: CASSLSGMNTEAFF
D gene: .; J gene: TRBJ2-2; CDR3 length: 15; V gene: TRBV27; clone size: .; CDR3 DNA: TGTGCCAGCAGTTCTTATATTCTGAACACCGGGGAGCTGTTTTTT; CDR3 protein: CASSSYILNTGELFF
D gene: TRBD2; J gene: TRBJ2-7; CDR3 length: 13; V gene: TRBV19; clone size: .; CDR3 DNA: TGTGCCAGTAGTATCGGACTAGTCTACGAGCAGTACTTC; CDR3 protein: CASSIGLVYEQYF
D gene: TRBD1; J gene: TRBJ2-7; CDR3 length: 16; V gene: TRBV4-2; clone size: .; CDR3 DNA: TGTGCCAGCAGCCCCAGGGACAGGGCTTTCTCCTACGAGCAGTACTTC; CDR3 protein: CASSPRDRAFSYEQYF
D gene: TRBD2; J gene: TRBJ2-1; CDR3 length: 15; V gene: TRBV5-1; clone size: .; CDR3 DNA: TGCGCCAGCAGCTTGGACCCGGGGGGGAACAATGAGCAGTTCTTC; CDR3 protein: CASSLDPGGNNEQFF
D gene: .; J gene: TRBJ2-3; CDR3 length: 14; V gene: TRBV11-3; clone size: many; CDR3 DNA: TGTGCCAGCAGCCATCGGGACAACACAGATACGCAGTATTTT; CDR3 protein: CASSHRDNTDTQYF
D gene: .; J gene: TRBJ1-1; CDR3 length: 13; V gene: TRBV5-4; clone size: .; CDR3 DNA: TGTGCCAGCAGCTTTAGCTCCCCCACTGAAGCTTTCTTT; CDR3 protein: CASSFSSPTEAFF
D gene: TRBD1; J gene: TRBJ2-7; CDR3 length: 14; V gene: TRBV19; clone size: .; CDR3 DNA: TGTGCCAGTAGTCCAAGGGACAGGAACTACGAGCAGTACTTC; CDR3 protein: CASSPRDRNYEQYF
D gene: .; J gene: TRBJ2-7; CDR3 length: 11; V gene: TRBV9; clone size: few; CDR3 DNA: TGTGCCAGCAGCGCAGGCGGGGAGCAGTACTTC; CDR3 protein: CASSAGGEQYF
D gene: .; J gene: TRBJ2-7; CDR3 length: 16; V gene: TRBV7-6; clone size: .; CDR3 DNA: TGTGCCAGCAGCTTAGATTTTGGGCGTTCGGTCTACGAGCAGTACTTC; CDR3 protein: CASSLDFGRSVYEQYF
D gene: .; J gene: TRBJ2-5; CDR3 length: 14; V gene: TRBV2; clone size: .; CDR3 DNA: TGTGCCAGCAGTAAGGGGGGGCGAGGGGAGACCCAGTACTTC; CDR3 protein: CASSKGGRGETQYF
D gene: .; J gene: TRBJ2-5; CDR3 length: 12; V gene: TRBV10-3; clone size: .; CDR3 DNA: TGTGCCATCAGTGAGTCGGGCACCCCCTCGTACTTC; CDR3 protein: CAISESGTPSYF